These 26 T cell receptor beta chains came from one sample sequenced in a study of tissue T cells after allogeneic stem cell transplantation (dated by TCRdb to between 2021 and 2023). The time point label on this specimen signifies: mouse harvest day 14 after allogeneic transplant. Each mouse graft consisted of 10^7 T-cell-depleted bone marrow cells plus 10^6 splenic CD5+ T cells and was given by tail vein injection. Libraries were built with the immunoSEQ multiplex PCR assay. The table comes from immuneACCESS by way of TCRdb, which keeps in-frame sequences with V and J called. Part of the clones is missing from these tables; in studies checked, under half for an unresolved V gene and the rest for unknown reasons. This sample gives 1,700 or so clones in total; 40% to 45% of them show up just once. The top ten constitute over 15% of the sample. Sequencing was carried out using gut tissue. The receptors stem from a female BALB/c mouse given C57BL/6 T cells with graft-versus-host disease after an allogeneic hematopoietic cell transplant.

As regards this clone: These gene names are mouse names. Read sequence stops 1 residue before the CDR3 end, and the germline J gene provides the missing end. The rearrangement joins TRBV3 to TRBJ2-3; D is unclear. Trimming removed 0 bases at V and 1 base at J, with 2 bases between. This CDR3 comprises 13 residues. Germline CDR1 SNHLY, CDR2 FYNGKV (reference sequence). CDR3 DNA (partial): TGTGCCAGCAGCTTAGCGGGTGCAGAAACGCTGTAT. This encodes CASSLAGAETLY. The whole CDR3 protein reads CASSLAGAETLYF.

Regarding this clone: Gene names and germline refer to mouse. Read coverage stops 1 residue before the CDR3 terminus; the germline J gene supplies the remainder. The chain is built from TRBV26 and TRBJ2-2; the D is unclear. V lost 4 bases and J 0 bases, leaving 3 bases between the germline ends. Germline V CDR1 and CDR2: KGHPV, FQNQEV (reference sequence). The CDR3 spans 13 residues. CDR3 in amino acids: CASSHTNTGQLYF. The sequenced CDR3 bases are TGTGCCAGCAGTCACACAAACACCGGGCAGCTCTAC.

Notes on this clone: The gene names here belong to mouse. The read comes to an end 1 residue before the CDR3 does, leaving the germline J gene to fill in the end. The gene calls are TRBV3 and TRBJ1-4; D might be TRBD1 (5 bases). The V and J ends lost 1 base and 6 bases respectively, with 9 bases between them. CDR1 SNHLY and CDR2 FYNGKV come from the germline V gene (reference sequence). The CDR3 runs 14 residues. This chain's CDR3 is CASSLVGAHERLFF. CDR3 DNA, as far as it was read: TGTGCCAGCAGCTTAGTAGGGGCGCACGAAAGATTATTT.

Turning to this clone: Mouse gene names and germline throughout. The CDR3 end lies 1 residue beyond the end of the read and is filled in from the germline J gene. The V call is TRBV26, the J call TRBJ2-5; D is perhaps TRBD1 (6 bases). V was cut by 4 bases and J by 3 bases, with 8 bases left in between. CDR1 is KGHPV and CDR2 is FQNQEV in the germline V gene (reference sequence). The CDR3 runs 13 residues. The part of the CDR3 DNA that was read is TGTGCCAGCAGTCAGCAGGGGCAAGACACCCAGTAC. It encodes CASSQQGQDTQY. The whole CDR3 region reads CASSQQGQDTQYF.

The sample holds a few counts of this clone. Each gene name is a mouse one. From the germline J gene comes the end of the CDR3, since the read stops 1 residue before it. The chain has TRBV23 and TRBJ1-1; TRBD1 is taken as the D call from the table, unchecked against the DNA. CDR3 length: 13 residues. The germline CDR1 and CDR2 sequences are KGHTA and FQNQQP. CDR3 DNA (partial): TGCTCCAGCAGTCTACAGGGGAACACAGAAGTCTTC. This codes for CSSSLQGNTEVF. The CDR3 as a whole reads CSSSLQGNTEVFF.

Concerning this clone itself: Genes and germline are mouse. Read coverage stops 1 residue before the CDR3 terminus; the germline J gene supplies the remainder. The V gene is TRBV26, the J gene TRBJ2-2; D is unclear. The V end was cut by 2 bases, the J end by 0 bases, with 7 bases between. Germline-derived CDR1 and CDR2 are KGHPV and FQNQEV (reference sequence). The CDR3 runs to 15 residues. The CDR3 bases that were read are TGTGCCAGCAGTCTGAGAGACACAAACACCGGGCAGCTCTAC. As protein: CASSLRDTNTGQLY. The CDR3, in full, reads CASSLRDTNTGQLYF.

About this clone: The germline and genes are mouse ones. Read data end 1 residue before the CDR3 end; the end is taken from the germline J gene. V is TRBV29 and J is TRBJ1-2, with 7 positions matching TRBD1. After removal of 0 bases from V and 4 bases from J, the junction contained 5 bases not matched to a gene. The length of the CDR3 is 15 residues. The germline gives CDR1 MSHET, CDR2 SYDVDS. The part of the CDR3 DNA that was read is TGTGCTAGCAGTTTATCAGGGGGCGCAGGCTCCGACTACACC. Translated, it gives CASSLSGGAGSDYT. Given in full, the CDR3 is CASSLSGGAGSDYTF.

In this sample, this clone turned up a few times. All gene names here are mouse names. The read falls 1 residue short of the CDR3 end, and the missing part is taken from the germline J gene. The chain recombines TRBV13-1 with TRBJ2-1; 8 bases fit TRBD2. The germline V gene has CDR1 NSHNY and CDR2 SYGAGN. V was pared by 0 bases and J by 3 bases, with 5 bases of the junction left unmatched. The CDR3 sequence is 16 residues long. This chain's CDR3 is CASSDASWGVYAEQFF. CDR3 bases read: TGTGCCAGCAGTGATGCAAGCTGGGGGGTCTATGCTGAGCAGTTC.

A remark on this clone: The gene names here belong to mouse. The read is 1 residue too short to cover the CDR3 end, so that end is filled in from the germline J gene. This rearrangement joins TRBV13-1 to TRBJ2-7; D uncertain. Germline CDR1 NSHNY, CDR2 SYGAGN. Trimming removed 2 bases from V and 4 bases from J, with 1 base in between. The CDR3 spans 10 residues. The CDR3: CASSEYEQYF. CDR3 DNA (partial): TGTGCCAGCAGTGAGTATGAACAGTAC.

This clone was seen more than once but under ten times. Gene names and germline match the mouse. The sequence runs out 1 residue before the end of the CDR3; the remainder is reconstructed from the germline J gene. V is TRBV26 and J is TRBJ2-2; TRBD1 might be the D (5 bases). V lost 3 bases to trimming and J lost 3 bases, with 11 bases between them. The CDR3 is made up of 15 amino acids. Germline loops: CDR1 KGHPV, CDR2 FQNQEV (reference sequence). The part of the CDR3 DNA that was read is TGTGCCAGCAGTCTTCAGGGAGGCCACACCGGGCAGCTCTAC. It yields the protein CASSLQGGHTGQLY. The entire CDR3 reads CASSLQGGHTGQLYF.

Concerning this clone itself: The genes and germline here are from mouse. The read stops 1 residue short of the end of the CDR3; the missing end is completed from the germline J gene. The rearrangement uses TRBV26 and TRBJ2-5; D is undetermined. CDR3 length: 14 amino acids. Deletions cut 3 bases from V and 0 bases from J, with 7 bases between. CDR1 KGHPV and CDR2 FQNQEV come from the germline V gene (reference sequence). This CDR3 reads CASSLLGNQDTQYF. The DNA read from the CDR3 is TGTGCCAGCAGTCTCCTTGGAAACCAAGACACCCAGTAC.

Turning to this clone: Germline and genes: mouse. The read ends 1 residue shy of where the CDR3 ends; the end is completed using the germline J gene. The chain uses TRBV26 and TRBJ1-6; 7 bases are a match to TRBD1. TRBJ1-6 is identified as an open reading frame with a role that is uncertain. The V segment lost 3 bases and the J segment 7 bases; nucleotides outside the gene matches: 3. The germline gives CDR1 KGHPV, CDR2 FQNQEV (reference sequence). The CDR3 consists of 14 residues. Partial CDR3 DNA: TGTGCCAGCAGTCTTACAGGGGTGAATTCGCCCCTCTAC. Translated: CASSLTGVNSPLY. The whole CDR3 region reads CASSLTGVNSPLYF.

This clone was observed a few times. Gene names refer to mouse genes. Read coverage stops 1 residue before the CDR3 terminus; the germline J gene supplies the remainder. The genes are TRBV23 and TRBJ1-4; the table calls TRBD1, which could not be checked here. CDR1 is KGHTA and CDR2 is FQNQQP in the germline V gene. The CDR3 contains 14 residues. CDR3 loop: CSSSSGTDNERLFF. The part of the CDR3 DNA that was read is TGCTCCAGCAGTTCCGGGACAGACAACGAAAGATTATTT.

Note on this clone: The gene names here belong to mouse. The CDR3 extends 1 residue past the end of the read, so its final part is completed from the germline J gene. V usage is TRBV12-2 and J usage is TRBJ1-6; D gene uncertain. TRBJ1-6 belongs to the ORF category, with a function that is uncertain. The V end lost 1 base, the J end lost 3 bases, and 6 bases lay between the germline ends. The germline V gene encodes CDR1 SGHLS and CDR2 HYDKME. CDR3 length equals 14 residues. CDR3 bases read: TGTGCCAGCTCTCTTCAGAACTATAATTCGCCCCTCTAC. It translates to CASSLQNYNSPLY. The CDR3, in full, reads CASSLQNYNSPLYF.

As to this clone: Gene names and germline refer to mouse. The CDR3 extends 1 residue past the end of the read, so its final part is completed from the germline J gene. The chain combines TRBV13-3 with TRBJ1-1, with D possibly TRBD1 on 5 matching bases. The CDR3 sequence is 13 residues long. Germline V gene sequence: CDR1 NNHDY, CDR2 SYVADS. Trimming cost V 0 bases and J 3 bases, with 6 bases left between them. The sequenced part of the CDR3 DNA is TGTGCCAGCAGTGATGGGACACACACAGAAGTCTTC. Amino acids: CASSDGTHTEVF. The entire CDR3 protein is CASSDGTHTEVFF.

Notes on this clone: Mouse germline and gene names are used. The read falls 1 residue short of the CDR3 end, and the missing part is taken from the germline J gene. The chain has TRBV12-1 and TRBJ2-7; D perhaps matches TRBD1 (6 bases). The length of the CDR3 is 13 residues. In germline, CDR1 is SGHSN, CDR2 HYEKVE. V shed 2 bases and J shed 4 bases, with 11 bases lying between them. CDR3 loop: CASSPRTAYEQYF. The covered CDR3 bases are TGTGCCAGCTCTCCCCGGACAGCTTATGAACAGTAC.

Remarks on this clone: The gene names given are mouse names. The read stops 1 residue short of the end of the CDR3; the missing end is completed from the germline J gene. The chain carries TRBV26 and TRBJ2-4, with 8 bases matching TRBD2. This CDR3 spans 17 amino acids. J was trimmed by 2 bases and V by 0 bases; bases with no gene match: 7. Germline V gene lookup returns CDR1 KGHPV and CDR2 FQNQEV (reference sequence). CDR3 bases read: TGTGCCAGCAGTCTGTCGTGGCTGGGGGGATTTCAAAACACCTTGTAC. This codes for CASSLSWLGGFQNTLY. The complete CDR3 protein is CASSLSWLGGFQNTLYF.

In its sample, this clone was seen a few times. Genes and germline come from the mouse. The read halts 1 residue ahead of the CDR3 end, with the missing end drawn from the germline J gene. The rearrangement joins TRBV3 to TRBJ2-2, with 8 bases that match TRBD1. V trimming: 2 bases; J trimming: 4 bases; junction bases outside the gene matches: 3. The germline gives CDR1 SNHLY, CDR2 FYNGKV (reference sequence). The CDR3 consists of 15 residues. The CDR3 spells CASSLTRGPTGQLYF. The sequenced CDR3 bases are TGTGCCAGCAGCTTAACCAGGGGGCCCACCGGGCAGCTCTAC.

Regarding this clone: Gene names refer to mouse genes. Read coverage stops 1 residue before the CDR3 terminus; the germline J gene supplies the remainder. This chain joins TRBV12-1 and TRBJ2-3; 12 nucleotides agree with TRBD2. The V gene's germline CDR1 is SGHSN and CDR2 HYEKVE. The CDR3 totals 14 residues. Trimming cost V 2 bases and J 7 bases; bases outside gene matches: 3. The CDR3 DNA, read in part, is TGTGCCAGCTCTCCCGGGACTGGGGGGAAAACGCTGTAT. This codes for CASSPGTGGKTLY. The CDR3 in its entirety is CASSPGTGGKTLYF.

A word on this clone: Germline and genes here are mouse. Partial CDR3 DNA: TGTGCCAGCAGTTTAGTGACTGGGGCAGAAACGCTGTAT. Protein sequence: CASSLVTGAETLY. The CDR3, in full, reads CASSLVTGAETLYF. The chain links TRBV15 to TRBJ2-3; TRBD2 agrees at 7 bases. The read comes to an end 1 residue before the CDR3 does, leaving the germline J gene to fill in the end. This CDR3 comprises 14 residues. Germline CDR1 reads SGHND; CDR2 reads FRSKSL. The J segment lost 3 bases and the V segment lost 1 base, leaving 1 base of the junction unmatched.

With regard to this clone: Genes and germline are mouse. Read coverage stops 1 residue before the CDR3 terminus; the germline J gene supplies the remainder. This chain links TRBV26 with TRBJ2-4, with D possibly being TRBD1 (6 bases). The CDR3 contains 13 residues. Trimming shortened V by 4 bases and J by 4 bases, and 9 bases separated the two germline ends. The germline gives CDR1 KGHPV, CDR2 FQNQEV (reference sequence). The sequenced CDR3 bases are TGTGCCAGCAGTCCTGGGACAAAAAACACCTTGTAC. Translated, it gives CASSPGTKNTLY. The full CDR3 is CASSPGTKNTLYF.

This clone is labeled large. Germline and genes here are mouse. The sequenced CDR3 bases are TGTGCCAGCAGTTTGGCACGGAACTATGCTGAGCAGTTC. Encoded protein: CASSLARNYAEQF. The full-length CDR3 reads as CASSLARNYAEQFF. This chain uses TRBV14 with TRBJ2-1; D call uncertain. From the germline J gene comes the end of the CDR3, since the read stops 1 residue before it. The V gene lost 2 bases and the J gene lost 1 base, with 7 bases spanning the gap. Germline CDR1 reads SGHDT; CDR2 reads FRDEAV. The CDR3 sequence is 14 residues long. The full variable domain, in which reference TRBV14 and TRBJ2-1 provide the parts outside the CDR3, is EAGVTQSPRYAVLQEGQAVSFWCDPISGHDTLYWYQQPRDQGPQLLVYFRDEAVIDNSQLPSDRFSAVRPKGTNSTLKIQSAKQGDTATYLCASSLARNYAEQFFGPGTRLTVL.

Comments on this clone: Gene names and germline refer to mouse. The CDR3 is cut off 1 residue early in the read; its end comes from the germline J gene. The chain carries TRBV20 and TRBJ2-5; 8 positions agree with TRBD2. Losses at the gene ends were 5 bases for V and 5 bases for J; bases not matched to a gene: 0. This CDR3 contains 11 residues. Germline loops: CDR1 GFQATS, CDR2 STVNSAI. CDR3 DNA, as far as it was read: TGTGGTGCTGGACTGGGAGACACCCAGTAC. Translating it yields CGAGLGDTQY. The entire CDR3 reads CGAGLGDTQYF.

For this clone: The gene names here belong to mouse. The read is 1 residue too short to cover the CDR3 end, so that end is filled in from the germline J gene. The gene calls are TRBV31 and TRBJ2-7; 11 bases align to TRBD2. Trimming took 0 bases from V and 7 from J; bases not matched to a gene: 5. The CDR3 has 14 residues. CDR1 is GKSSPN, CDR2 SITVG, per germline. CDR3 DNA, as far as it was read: TGTGCCTGGAGTCTCTGGACTGGGGGGTTGGAACAGTAC. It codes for CAWSLWTGGLEQY. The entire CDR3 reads CAWSLWTGGLEQYF.

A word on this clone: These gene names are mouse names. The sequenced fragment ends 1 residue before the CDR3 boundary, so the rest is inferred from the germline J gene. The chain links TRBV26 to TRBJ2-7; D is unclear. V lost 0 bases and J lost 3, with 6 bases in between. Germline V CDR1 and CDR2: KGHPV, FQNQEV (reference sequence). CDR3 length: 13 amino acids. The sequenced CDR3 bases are TGTGCCAGCAGTCTGTCTGGCAGCTATGAACAGTAC. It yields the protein CASSLSGSYEQY. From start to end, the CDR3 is CASSLSGSYEQYF.

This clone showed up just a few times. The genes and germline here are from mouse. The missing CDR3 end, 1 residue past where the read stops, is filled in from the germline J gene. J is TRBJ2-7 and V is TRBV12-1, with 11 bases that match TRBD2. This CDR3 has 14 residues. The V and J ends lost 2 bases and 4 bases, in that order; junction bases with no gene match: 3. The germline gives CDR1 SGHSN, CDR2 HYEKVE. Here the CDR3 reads CASSRTGGPYEQYF. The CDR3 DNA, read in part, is TGTGCCAGCTCTCGGACTGGGGGGCCTTATGAACAGTAC.